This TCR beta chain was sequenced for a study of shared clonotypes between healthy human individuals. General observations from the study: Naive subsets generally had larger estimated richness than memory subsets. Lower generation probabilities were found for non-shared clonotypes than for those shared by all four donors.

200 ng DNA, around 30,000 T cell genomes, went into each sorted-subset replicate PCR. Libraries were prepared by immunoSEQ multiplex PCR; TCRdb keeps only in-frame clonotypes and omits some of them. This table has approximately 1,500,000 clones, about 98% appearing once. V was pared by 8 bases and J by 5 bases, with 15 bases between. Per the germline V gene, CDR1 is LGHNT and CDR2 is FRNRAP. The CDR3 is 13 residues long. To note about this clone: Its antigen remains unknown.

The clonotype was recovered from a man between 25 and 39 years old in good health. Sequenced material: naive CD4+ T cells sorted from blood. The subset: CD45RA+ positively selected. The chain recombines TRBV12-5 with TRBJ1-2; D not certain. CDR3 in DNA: TGTGCTAGTAGCGGACCGCCAAGGTATGGCTACACCTTC. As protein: CASSGPPRYGYTF.